The entry below describes one TCR beta chain. These data are taken from a study of control samples from healthy donors and cancer patients. The CDR3 is 13 residues long. Germline-derived CDR1 and CDR2 are SEHNR and FQNEAQ (reference sequence). Trimming removed 5 bases at V and 3 bases at J, with 11 bases between. Using immunoSEQ multiplex PCR, the repertoire was profiled, and TCRdb retains in-frame clones only, with some absent. Among about 130,000 clones listed, over 90% were seen once. The clonotype comes from a man in his sixties with colorectal cancer. V gene TRBV7-9 combines with J gene TRBJ2-7; TRBD1 might be the D (6 bases). Sequenced sample: PBMCs. CDR3 region: CASSTGTNYEQYF. The DNA of the CDR3 is TGTGCCAGCAGCACCGGGACAAACTACGAGCAGTACTTC.